The following is a T cell receptor beta chain sequence with its context. The data were obtained in a study of T cell responses to AZD1222 COVID-19 vaccine. Assay: immunoSEQ multiplex PCR; the TCRdb copy retains only in-frame clones and omits some. Among approximately 150,000 clones listed, approximately 91% were seen once. Per germline, CDR1 SNHLY and CDR2 FYNNEI. The CDR3 is 15 residues long. Trimming took 10 bases from V and 0 from J; bases not matched to a gene: 9. The chain employs TRBV2 and TRBJ1-2; 9 bases agree with TRBD1. The source was peripheral blood, collected 28 days after the second AZD1222 dose. This sequence originates from an adult who received the AZD1222 COVID-19 vaccine. In DNA form, the CDR3 reads TGTGCCACCAGACCCGGGACAGGGACTAACTATGGCTACACCTTC. Translated: CATRPGTGTNYGYTF.